This section outlines one T cell receptor beta chain sequence together with its context. Per the germline V gene, CDR1 is KGHDR and CDR2 is SFDVKD. CDR3 length: 14 residues. Trimming at V came to 5 bases and at J to 4 bases, leaving 4 bases not matched to a gene. Libraries were prepared by immunoSEQ multiplex PCR; TCRdb keeps only in-frame clonotypes and omits some of them. This sample has roughly 99,000 clones, with just over 90% found just once. This entry belongs to a study of blood T cell repertoires in COVID-19. Sequenced material: peripheral blood. The receptor's source is a woman in her 30s with acute or convalescent COVID-19. V usage is TRBV24-1 and J usage is TRBJ1-5, with 7 bases aligning to TRBD1. The CDR3 loop is CATSAPGQNQPQHF. CDR3 nucleotides: TGTGCCACCAGTGCTCCGGGACAGAATCAGCCCCAGCATTTT.